One sample yielded the 20 T cell receptor beta chains listed below, sequenced in a study of shared clonotypes between healthy human individuals (dated by TCRdb to the early 2020s). Library preparation used the immunoSEQ multiplex PCR assay. TCRdb's version of the immuneACCESS table is confined to in-frame rearrangements and falls short of the full clone set. An unresolved V gene accounts for under half of the shortfall where checked; the remainder is of unknown origin. In all, the sample holds over a million clones, and roughly 74% of those were seen once. 0.6% to 0.75% of the sample is held by the ten biggest clonotypes. Sequenced material: memory CD4+ T cells from PBMCs. The sample's cell subset or site label, in plain terms: CD45RA-negative fraction. Receptors originate from a man younger than 30 in good health. Some clones in this sample may be carry-over from other donors' samples.

Of note for this clone: In the same sample, other DNA sequences code for this CDR3. This chain links TRBV9 with TRBJ2-3; D may correspond to TRBD1 or TRBD2 (5 bases each). Trimming removed 0 bases from V and 1 base from J, with 9 bases in between. This CDR3 has 15 amino acids. Germline V gene sequence: CDR1 SGDLS, CDR2 YYNGEE. CDR3 in DNA: TGTGCCAGCAGCGTAGGGGGGATTCGCACAGATACGCAGTATTTT. It codes for CASSVGGIRTDTQYF.

V is TRBV28 and J is TRBJ2-3; the D call may be TRBD1 or TRBD2 (6 bases each). Trimming took off 10 bases at V and 0 bases at J, with 8 bases between the two ends. Germline V gives CDR1 MDHEN, CDR2 SYDVKM. The CDR3 is 12 residues long. The CDR3 spells CATGGSTDTQYF. In nucleotides, the CDR3 is TGTGCCACCGGGGGCAGCACAGATACGCAGTATTTT.

The rearrangement joins TRBV6-6 to TRBJ2-1, with D perhaps given as TRBD1 or TRBD2 (6 bases each). The CDR3 extends over 13 amino acids. In germline, CDR1 is MNHNY, CDR2 SVGAGI (reference sequence). Trimming took 8 bases from V and 6 from J, leaving 14 bases between them. CDR3 sequence reads: CASAQKGGNEQFF. The CDR3 bases are TGTGCCAGCGCGCAAAAGGGGGGCAATGAGCAGTTCTTC.

This clone was seen many times. V is TRBV11-1 and J is TRBJ2-7, with TRBD1 matching over 10 bases. V lost 5 bases and J lost 6; bases outside the gene matches: 10. Germline lookup yields CDR1 SGHAT and CDR2 FQDESV (reference sequence). The CDR3 extends over 15 amino acids. The CDR3 region has the DNA TGTGCCAGCAGCCCCACCTGGGACAGGGGAGGCGAGCAGTACTTC. This translates into CASSPTWDRGGEQYF.

This clone is a singleton in its sample. V and J are TRBV6-1 and TRBJ1-4; the D is unclear. Germline V gives CDR1 MNHNS, CDR2 SASEGT. V lost 3 bases and J lost 8, with 19 bases in between. CDR3 length: 16 residues. In nucleotides, the CDR3 is TGTGCCAGCAGTGATTCGGTGTGGGGTATAAGCGAAAAACTGTTTTTT. Its protein is CASSDSVWGISEKLFF.

Remarks on this clone: It may be a read error: a sequence one base away is much more abundant. Other DNA sequences of this sample code for an identical CDR3. The chain joins TRBV28 to TRBJ1-2; 8 bases are a match to TRBD1. The CDR3 totals 12 residues. The germline gives CDR1 MDHEN, CDR2 SYDVKM. Losses at the gene ends were 5 bases for V and 5 bases for J; bases not matched to a gene: 1. The CDR3 DNA is TGTGCCAGCAGTGACAGGGGTTATGGCTACACCTTC. Its translation is CASSDRGYGYTF.

The CDR3 here is CASSKQGYEQYF. In DNA form, the CDR3 reads TGTGCCAGCAGCAAACAGGGCTACGAGCAGTACTTC. This rearrangement joins TRBV7-9 to TRBJ2-7, with a possible D match to TRBD1 (6 bases). The CDR3 is 12 amino acids. Between the trimmed V and J ends, which lost 5 bases and 3 bases, there was a span of 8 bases. CDR1 is SEHNR and CDR2 is FQNEAQ in the germline V gene (reference sequence).

This clone was seen at least ten times. This chain uses TRBV6-5 with TRBJ2-2, with D hard to call. V was pared by 5 bases and J by 1 base, with 5 bases between. The CDR3 has 13 amino acids. From germline, CDR1 is MNHEY and CDR2 SVGAGI. CDR3 amino acids: CASSTKNTGELFF. Here the CDR3 DNA reads TGTGCCAGCAGTACCAAGAACACCGGGGAGCTGTTTTTT.

Concerning this clone itself: Other DNA sequences of this sample code for an identical CDR3. The chain has TRBV2 and TRBJ1-5, with D perhaps matching TRBD1 (6 bases). This CDR3 has 13 amino acids. V was clipped by 6 bases and J by 4 bases, with 10 bases between them. The germline gives CDR1 SNHLY, CDR2 FYNNEI. This CDR3 reads CASREQGNQPQHF. DNA for the CDR3: TGTGCCAGCAGGGAACAGGGTAATCAGCCCCAGCATTTT.

The V call is TRBV6-5, the J call TRBJ2-5, with 7 bases lining up with TRBD1. Trimming removed 2 bases from V and 3 bases from J; junction bases left unmatched: 9. Germline V lookup: CDR1 MNHEY, CDR2 SVGAGI. The CDR3 is 16 amino acids. CDR3: CASSYPFRDSKETQYF. As DNA, the CDR3 is TGTGCCAGCAGTTACCCTTTTAGGGACAGCAAAGAGACCCAGTACTTC.

V gene TRBV5-1 combines with J gene TRBJ1-5, with D unresolved. Germline V gene data show CDR1 as SGHRS and CDR2 as YFSETQ. The CDR3 loop spans 13 amino acids. V was cut by 4 bases and J by 2 bases, with 7 bases left in between. The CDR3 bases are TGCGCCAGCAGCCAGCTCGGCAATCAGCCCCAGCATTTT. Translation gives CASSQLGNQPQHF.

V and J are TRBV7-2 and TRBJ1-2; no definite D call. The CDR3 spans 13 residues. Trimming removed 1 base from V and 8 bases from J, with 11 bases in between. The germline V gene encodes CDR1 SGHTA and CDR2 FQGNSA. The CDR3 is CASSLVRARGYTF. The CDR3 bases are TGTGCCAGCAGCTTAGTACGGGCGCGGGGCTACACCTTC.

V usage is TRBV10-3 and J usage is TRBJ1-5; D is perhaps TRBD1 (5 bases). Trimming stripped 10 bases from V and 5 bases from J, with 18 bases between. The CDR3 has 14 amino acids. Germline V lookup: CDR1 ENHRY, CDR2 SYGVKD. This CDR3 is CATGMTDGDQPQHF. For the CDR3, the DNA is TGTGCCACCGGGATGACAGACGGGGATCAGCCCCAGCATTTT.

This clone has just a few counts. The genes are TRBV2 and TRBJ1-1; D is unclear. CDR3 length: 13 amino acids. Between the trimmed V and J ends, which lost 3 bases and 8 bases, there was a span of 13 bases. Germline V gene data show CDR1 as SNHLY and CDR2 as FYNNEI. CDR3: CASSERGRYEAFF. CDR3 DNA: TGTGCCAGCAGTGAGCGAGGAAGGTACGAAGCTTTCTTT. The whole variable domain, remainder taken from reference TRBV2 and TRBJ1-1, is EPEVTQTPSHQVTQMGQEVILRCVPISNHLYFYWYRQILGQKVEFLVSFYNNEISEKSEIFDDQFSVERPDGSNFTLKIRSTKLEDSAMYFCASSERGRYEAFFGQGTRLTVV.

This clone has just one count. The gene calls are TRBV28 and TRBJ2-4; D gene ambiguous. V was cut by 6 bases and J by 8 bases, with 14 bases left in between. CDR3 length: 13 residues. Germline CDR1 reads MDHEN; CDR2 reads SYDVKM. The CDR3 loop reads CASSTRLGDIQYF. The CDR3 DNA follows: TGTGCCAGCAGCACCAGACTTGGGGACATTCAGTACTTC.

V and J are TRBV6-1 and TRBJ1-1; D gene ambiguous. This CDR3 has 12 amino acids. The V end lost 6 bases, the J end lost 10 bases, and 15 bases lay between the germline ends. CDR1 is MNHNS, CDR2 SASEGT, per germline. The CDR3 DNA reads TGTGCCAGCAGCTTCTCGGGCTCTTTAGCTTTCTTT. Its translation: CASSFSGSLAFF.

The chain recombines TRBV10-3 with TRBJ1-1, with D perhaps matching TRBD1 (5 bases). V lost 3 bases and J 11 bases, leaving 13 bases between the germline ends. CDR3 length equals 12 residues. Germline lookup yields CDR1 ENHRY and CDR2 SYGVKD. This CDR3 reads CAISDLGGSAFF. CDR3 nucleotide sequence: TGTGCCATCAGTGATTTGGGGGGGTCTGCTTTCTTT.

The chain uses TRBV7-1 and TRBJ1-2; no reliable D call. TRBV7-1 is classed as an ORF, of uncertain function. Trimming pared 4 bases from V and 4 bases from J, leaving 13 bases between. The CDR3 extends over 14 amino acids. CDR3 DNA sequence: TGTGCCAGCAGCTTAGGACGTCCAACCTATGGCTACACCTTC. It is translated as CASSLGRPTYGYTF.

The rearrangement joins TRBV15 to TRBJ2-5; D remains ambiguous. V lost 6 bases and J lost 2, with 10 bases in between. The CDR3 is 13 residues long. The germline V gene has CDR1 LNHNV and CDR2 YYDKDF (reference sequence). The DNA of the CDR3 is TGTGCCACCAGTTTAAGGGCACAAGAGACCCAGTACTTC. Its protein is CATSLRAQETQYF.

This clone was found many times. The same CDR3 is also encoded by other DNA sequences in this sample. The genes are TRBV4-2 and TRBJ1-1; the D is unclear. Trimming stripped 0 bases from V and 0 bases from J, with 8 bases between. This CDR3 is 15 amino acids long. Germline V CDR1 and CDR2: LGHNA, YNFKEQ. The CDR3 sequence is CASSQEGGLNTEAFF. DNA of the CDR3: TGTGCCAGCAGCCAAGAGGGAGGCCTGAACACTGAAGCTTTCTTT.